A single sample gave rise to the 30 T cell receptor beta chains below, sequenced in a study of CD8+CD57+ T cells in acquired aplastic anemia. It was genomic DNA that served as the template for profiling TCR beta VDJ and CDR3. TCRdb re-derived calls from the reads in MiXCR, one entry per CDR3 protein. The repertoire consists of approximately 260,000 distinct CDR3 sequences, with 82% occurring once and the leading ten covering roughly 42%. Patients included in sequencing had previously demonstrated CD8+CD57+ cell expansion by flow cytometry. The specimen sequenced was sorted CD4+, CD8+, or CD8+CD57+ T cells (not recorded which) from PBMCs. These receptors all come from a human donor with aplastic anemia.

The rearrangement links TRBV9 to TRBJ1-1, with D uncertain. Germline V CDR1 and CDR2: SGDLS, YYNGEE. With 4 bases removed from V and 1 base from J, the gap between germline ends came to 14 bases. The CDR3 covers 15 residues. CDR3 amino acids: CASSLDLNTNTEAFF. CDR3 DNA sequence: TGTGCCAGCAGCTTAGATCTGAATACGAACACTGAAGCTTTCTTT.

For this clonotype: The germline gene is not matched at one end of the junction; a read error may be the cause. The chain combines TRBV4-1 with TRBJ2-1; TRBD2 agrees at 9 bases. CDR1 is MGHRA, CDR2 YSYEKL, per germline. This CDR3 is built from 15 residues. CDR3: CASSLGSGSYNEQLF. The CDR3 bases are TGCGCCAGCAGCTTGGGTAGCGGGAGTTACAATGAGCAGCTCTTC.

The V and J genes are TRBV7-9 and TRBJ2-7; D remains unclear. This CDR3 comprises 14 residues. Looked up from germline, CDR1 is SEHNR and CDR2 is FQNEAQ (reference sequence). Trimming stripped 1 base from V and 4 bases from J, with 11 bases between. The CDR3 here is CASSLVPINYEQYF. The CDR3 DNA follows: TGTGCCAGCAGCTTAGTTCCTATCAATTACGAGCAGTACTTC.

In DNA form, the CDR3 reads TGTGCCAGCAGCCCCCGCCCGGAATGGGCTAGCGGGAAGTACGTC. This gives the protein CASSPRPEWASGKYV. This chain joins TRBV9 and TRBJ2-7; the match to TRBD2 covers 9 bases. Germline loops: CDR1 SGDLS, CDR2 YYNGEE. This CDR3 spans 15 amino acids. The trim removed 4 bases at V and 11 bases at J, leaving 16 bases unmatched.

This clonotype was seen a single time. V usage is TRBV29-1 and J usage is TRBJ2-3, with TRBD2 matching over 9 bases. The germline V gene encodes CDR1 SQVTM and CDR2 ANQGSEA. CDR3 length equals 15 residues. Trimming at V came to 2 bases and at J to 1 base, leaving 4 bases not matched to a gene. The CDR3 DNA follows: TGCAGCGTTGAACCCCAGCGGGGGGGCACAGATACGCAGTATTTT. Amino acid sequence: CSVEPQRGGTDTQYF.

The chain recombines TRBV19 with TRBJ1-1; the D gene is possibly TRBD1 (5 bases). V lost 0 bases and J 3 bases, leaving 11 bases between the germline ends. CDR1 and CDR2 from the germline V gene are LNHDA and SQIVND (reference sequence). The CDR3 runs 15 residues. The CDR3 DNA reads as TGTGCCAGTAGTATAGATATCACAGGCTACACTGAAGCTTTCTTT. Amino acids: CASSIDITGYTEAFF.

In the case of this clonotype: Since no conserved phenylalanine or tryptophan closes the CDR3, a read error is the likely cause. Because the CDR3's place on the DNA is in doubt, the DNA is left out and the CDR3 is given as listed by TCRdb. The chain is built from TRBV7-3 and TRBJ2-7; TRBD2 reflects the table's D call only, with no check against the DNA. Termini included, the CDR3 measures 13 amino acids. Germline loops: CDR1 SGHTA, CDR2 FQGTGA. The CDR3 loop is CASSLAGGPDAYY.

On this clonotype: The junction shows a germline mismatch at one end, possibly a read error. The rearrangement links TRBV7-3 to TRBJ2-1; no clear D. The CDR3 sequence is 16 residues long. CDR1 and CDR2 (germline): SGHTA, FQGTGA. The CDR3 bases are TGTGCCAGCAGCTTAACGAAGCGTTGGTACTACAATGAGCAGCTCTTC. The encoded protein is CASSLTKRWYYNEQLF. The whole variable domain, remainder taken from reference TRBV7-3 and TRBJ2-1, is GAGVSQTPSNKVTEKGKYVELRCDPISGHTALYWYRQSLGQGPEFLIYFQGTGAADDSGLPNDRFFAVRPEGSVSTLKIQRTERGDSAVYLCASSLTKRWYYNEQLFGPGTRLTVL.

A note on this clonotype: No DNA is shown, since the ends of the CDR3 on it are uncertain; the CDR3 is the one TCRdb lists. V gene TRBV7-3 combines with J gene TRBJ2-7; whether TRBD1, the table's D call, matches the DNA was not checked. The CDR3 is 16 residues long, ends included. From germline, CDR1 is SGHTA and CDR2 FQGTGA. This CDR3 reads CASSKQGTLKLSLQYV.

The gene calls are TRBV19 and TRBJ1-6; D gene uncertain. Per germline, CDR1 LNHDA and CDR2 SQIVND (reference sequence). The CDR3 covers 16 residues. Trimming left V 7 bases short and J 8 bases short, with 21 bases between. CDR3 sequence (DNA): TGTGCCAGTACCATTAGTGCGGGGAACATAGATTCACCCCTCCACTTT. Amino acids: CASTISAGNIDSPLHF. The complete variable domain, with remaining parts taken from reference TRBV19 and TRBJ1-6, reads DGGITQSPKYLFRKEGQNVTLSCEQNLNHDAMYWYRQDPGQGLRLIYYSQIVNDFQKGDIAEGYSVSREKKESFPLTVTSAQKNPTAFYLCASTISAGNIDSPLHFGNGTRLTVT.

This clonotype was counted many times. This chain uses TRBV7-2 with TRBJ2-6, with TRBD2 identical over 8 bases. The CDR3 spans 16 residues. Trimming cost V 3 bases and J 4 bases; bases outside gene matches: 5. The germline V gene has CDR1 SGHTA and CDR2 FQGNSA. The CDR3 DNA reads TGTGCCAGCAGCTTGGCGGGGGGCTACGGGGCCAACGTCCTGACTTTC. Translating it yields CASSLAGGYGANVLTF.

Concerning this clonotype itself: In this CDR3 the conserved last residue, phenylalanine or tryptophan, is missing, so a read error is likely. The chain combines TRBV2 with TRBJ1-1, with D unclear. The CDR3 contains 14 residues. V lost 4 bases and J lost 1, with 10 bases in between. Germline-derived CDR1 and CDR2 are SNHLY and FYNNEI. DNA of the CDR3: TGTGCCAGCAGTGCAATGGTCAGGAACACTGAAGCTTTCCTT. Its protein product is CASSAMVRNTEAFL.

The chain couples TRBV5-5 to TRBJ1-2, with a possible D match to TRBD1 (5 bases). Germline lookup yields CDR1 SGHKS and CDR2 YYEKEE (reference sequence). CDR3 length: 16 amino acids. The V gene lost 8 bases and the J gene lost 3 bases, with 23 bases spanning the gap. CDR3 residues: CASSHQGRGLDYGYTF. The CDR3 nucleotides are TGTGCCAGTAGCCACCAGGGAAGAGGATTGGACTATGGCTACACCTTC.

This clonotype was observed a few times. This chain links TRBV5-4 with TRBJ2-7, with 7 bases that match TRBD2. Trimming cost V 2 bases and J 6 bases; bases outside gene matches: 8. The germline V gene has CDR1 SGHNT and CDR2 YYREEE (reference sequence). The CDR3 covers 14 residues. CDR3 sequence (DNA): TGTGCCAGCAGCTTTACTAGCGCAATGAGCGAGCAGTACTTC. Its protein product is CASSFTSAMSEQYF.

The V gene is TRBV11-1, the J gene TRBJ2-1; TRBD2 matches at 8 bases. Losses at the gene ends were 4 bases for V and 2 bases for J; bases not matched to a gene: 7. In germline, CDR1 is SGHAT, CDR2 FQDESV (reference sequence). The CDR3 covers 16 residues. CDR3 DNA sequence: TGTGCCAGCAGCTCGAGCGGGGGTCCCACCTACAATGAGCAGTTCTTC. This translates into CASSSSGGPTYNEQFF.

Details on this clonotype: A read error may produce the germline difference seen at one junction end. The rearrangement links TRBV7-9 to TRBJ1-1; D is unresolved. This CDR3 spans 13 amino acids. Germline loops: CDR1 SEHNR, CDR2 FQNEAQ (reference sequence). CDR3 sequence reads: CASGSSHNEQFFW. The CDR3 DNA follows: TGTGCCAGCGGGAGCAGTCACAATGAGCAGTTTTTCTGG.

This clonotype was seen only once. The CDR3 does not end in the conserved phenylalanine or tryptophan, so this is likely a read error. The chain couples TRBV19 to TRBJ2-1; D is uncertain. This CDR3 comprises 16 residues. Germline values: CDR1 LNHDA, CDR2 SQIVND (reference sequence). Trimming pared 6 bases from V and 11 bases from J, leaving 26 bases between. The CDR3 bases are TGTGCCAGTAGCCAAGGTGGCGGAAACGATAAGGATCAGCAGTTCGTC. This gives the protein CASSQGGGNDKDQQFV.

In DNA, the CDR3 is TGCAGCGTTGAAGAACAGGGCTACGAGCAGTACTTC. The encoded protein is CSVEEQGYEQYF. The chain recombines TRBV29-1 with TRBJ2-7; perhaps TRBD1 as D (6 bases). V was clipped by 0 bases and J by 3 bases, with 6 bases between them. Germline values: CDR1 SQVTM, CDR2 ANQGSEA. The length of the CDR3 is 12 residues.

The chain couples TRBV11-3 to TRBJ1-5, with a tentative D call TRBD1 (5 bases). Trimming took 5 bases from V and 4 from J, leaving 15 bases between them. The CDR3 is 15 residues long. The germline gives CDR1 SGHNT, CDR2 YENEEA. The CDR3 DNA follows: TGTGCCAGCAGCGCCACAGGCGGCAGAAATCAGCCCCAGCATTTT. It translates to CASSATGGRNQPQHF.

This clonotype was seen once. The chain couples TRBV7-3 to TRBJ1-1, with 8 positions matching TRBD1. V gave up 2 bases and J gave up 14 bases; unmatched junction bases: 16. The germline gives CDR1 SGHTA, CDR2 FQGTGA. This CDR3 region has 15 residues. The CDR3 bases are TGTGCCAGCAGCTTAGGTCTGACAGGGGTCACTGGCTACTTCTTT. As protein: CASSLGLTGVTGYFF. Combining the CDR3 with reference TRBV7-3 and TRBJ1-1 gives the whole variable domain GAGVSQTPSNKVTEKGKYVELRCDPISGHTALYWYRQSLGQGPEFLIYFQGTGAADDSGLPNDRFFAVRPEGSVSTLKIQRTERGDSAVYLCASSLGLTGVTGYFFGQGTRLTVV.

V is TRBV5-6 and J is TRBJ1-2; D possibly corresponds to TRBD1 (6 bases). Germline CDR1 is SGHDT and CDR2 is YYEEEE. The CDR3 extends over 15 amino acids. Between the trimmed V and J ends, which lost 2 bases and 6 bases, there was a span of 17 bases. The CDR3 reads CASSLGWGGVDGYTF. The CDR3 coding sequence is TGTGCCAGCAGCTTAGGATGGGGGGGCGTGGATGGCTACACCTTC.

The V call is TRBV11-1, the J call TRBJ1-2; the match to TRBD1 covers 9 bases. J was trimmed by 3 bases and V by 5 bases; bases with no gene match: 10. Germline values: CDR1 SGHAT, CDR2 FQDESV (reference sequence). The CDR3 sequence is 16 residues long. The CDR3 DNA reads TGTGCCAGCAGCCAGGGACAGGGACGCTTGGACTATGGCTACACCTTC. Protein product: CASSQGQGRLDYGYTF.

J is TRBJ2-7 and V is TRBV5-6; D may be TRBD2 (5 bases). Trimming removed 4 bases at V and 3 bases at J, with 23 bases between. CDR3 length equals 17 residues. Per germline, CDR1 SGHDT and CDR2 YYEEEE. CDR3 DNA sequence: TGTGCCAGCAGCCCCGTTGACGGGATCGAGAACTACTACGAGCAGTACGTC. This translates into CASSPVDGIENYYEQYV.

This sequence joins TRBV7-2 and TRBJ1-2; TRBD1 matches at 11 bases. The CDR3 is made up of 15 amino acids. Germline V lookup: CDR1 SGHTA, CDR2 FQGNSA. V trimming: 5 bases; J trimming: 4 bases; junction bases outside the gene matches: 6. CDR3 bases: TGTGCCAGCAGCCAGCTGGGACAGGGGGTCTATGGCTACACCTTC. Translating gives CASSQLGQGVYGYTF. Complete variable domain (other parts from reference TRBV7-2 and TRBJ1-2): GAGVSQSPSNKVTEKGKDVELRCDPISGHTALYWYRQSLGQGLEFLIYFQGNSAPDKSGLPSDRFSAERTGGSVSTLTIQRTQQEDSAVYLCASSQLGQGVYGYTFGSGTRLTVV.

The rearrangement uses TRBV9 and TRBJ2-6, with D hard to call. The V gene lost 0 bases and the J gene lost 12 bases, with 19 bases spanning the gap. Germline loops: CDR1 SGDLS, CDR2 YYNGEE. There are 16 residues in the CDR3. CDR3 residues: CASSVGGTRRPPVLTF. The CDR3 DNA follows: TGTGCCAGCAGCGTAGGGGGTACGAGAAGGCCGCCCGTCCTGACTTTC.

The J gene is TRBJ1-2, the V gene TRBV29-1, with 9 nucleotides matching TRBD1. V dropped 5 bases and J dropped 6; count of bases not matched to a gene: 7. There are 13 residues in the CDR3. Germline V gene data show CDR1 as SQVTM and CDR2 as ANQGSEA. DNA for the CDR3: TGCAGCGTTCCAACCGGGACAGGGAATGGCTACACCTTC. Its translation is CSVPTGTGNGYTF.

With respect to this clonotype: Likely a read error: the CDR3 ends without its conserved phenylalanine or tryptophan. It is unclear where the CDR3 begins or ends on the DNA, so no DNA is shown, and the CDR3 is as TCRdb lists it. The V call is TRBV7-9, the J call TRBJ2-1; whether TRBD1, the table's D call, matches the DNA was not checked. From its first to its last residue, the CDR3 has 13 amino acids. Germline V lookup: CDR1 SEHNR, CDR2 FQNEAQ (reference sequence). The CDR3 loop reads CASSLASGTGGLT.

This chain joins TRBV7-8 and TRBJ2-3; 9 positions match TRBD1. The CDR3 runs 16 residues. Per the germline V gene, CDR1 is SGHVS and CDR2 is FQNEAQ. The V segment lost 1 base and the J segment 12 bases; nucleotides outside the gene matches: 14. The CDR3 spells CASSLGTGADTQYQYF. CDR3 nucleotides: TGTGCCAGCAGCTTAGGGACAGGGGCCGATACGCAGTATCAGTATTTT. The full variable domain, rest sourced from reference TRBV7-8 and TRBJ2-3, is GAGVSQSPRYKVAKRGQDVALRCDPISGHVSLFWYQQALGQGPEFLTYFQNEAQLDKSGLPSDRFFAERPEGSVSTLKIQRTQQEDSAVYLCASSLGTGADTQYQYFGPGTRLTVL.

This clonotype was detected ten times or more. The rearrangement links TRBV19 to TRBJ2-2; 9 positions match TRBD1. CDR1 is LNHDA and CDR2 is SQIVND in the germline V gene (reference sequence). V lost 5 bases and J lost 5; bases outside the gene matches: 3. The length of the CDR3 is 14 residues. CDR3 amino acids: CASSAGTGTGELFF. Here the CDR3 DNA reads TGTGCCAGTAGTGCTGGGACAGGGACCGGGGAGCTGTTTTTT.

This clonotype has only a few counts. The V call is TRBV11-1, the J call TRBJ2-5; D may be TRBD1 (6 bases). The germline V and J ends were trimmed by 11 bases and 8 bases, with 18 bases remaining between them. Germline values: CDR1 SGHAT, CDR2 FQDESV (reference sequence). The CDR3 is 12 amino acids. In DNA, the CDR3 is TGTGCCGGACAGTTGGCTAGGGAAACCCAGTACTTC. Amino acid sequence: CAGQLARETQYF.